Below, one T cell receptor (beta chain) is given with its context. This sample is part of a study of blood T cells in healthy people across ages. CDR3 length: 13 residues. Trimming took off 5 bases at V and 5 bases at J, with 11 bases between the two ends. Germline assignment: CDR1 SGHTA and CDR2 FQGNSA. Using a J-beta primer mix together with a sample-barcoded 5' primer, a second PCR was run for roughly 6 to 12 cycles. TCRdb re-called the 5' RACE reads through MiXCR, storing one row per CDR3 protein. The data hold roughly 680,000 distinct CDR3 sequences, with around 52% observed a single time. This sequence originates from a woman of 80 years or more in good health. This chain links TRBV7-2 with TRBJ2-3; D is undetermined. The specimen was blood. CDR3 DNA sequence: TGTGCCAGCAGCCCCCAAGGTTTAGATACGCAGTATTTT. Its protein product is CASSPQGLDTQYF.